The clone carrying this TCR beta chain was detected ten times or more. Original methodology: CDR3 differences across clinicopathological groups were used to build a distant-metastasis classifier for papillary thyroid cancer. TCRdb redid the clone calls on the PCR reads using MiXCR. What appears here as the V and J calls and clone size reflects TCRdb's work, not the paper's. The data show about 70,000 clones, around 19% seen once. These data originate in a study of metastatic and nonmetastatic thyroid tumors. No treatment of any kind had been given to any patient before thyroid surgery. This TCR was sampled from a female donor with papillary thyroid cancer or a benign thyroid nodule (not recorded which). Some clones in this sample may be carry-over from other donors' samples. The sample comprised blood.

This chain's CDR3 is CSVVASHEQYF. CDR3 nucleotides: TGCAGCGTTGTGGCTTCCCACGAGCAGTACTTC. The chain is built from TRBV29-1 and TRBJ2-7; D remains unclear. The CDR3 loop spans 11 amino acids. Germline lookup yields CDR1 SQVTM and CDR2 ANQGSEA. V lost 4 bases to trimming and J lost 5 bases, with 9 bases between them.